The entry below gives a single T cell receptor (beta chain) sequence along with its context. Seattle patient enrollment occurred during active infection, with longitudinal follow-up thereafter. Original methodology: Reference gene primer amplification yielded estimated nucleated cell counts. Sequencing was performed with immunoSEQ multiplex PCR; in TCRdb, only in-frame clones are kept and a portion is missing. Clonal size and the V and J genes are those of that table, whereas D and trimming came from the DNA. Of hundreds of thousands of clones listed, around nine tenths were seen once; the top ten hold 10%. The entry originates in a study of blood T cell repertoires in COVID-19. Study in general: Sites across the United States, Italy and Spain contributed samples from acute and convalescent COVID-19. The analysed material was cDNA or gDNA that came from T cells, B-cell-depleted T cells, or PBMCs.

CDR3 size: 19 residues. Germline trimming cut 5 bases from V and 4 bases from J; bases unmatched to any gene: 11. CDR1 and CDR2 from the germline V gene are LNHDA and SQIVND (reference sequence). The chain links TRBV19 to TRBJ2-1; the match to TRBD2 covers 16 bases. This TCR was sampled from a woman aged 70-85 years with COVID-19, enrolled during active disease. The source material was peripheral blood. The CDR3 nucleotides read TGTGCCAGTAGTGTCACCGGGACTAGCGGGAGGGCCGGGTACAATGAGCAGTTCTTC. Translation: CASSVTGTSGRAGYNEQFF.